Following are 18 T cell receptor beta chains from one sample sequenced in a study of T-cell memory formation after mild COVID-19. One entry per CDR3 protein, called by TCRdb with MiXCR from the 5' RACE reads. The sample has about 170,000 distinct CDR3 sequences; 13% are singletons. The sequenced material came from PBMCs or a T cell subset sorted from them (not recorded which). All receptors come from a man aged 18 to 29 who had mild COVID-19 (a few samples of this study predate the infection). Cell type and time point are not known.

The chain recombines TRBV11-2 with TRBJ2-2; TRBD2 matches 7 bases. From germline, CDR1 is SGHAT and CDR2 FQNNGV. Trimming took 1 base from V and 5 from J; bases not matched to a gene: 13. The CDR3 is 18 amino acids. CDR3 DNA: TGTGCCAGCAGCTTAGTTGATTTTAGTTGGCGGGGGACCGGGGAGCTGTTTTTT. Residues: CASSLVDFSWRGTGELFF.

V usage is TRBV6-6 and J usage is TRBJ1-5; D perhaps matches TRBD1 (6 bases). Germline-derived CDR1 and CDR2 are MNHNY and SVGAGI (reference sequence). V lost 6 bases and J lost 7, with 16 bases in between. This CDR3 is 14 amino acids long. In DNA form, the CDR3 reads TGTGCCAGCAGCCCGGTCAGGGGCAGCCAGCCCCAGCATTTT. Residues: CASSPVRGSQPQHF.

The V and J genes are TRBV11-2 and TRBJ2-7, with 7 bases fitting TRBD1. This CDR3 is built from 13 residues. The germline V gene encodes CDR1 SGHAT and CDR2 FQNNGV. Trimming cost V 5 bases and J 1 base; bases outside gene matches: 2. CDR3 amino acids: CASSLGQSYEQYV. CDR3 DNA: TGTGCCAGCAGCCTGGGACAGTCCTACGAGCAGTACGTC.

The chain employs TRBV29-1 and TRBJ2-3, with D maybe TRBD1 (6 bases). Germline CDR1 SQVTM, CDR2 ANQGSEA. The germline V and J ends were trimmed by 4 bases and 9 bases, with 14 bases remaining between them. The CDR3 runs 12 residues. CDR3 sequence reads: CSVGQGKWTQYF. CDR3 nucleotides: TGCAGCGTTGGTCAGGGGAAGTGGACGCAGTATTTT.

The chain recombines TRBV5-1 with TRBJ2-1; 12 bases agree with TRBD1. Germline V CDR1 and CDR2: SGHRS, YFSETQ. The CDR3 length is 13 residues. V was clipped by 8 bases and J by 8 bases; unmatched bases: 5. As DNA, the CDR3 is TGCGCCAGTGCGGGACAGGGGGCGGATGAGCAGTTCTTC. This gives the protein CASAGQGADEQFF.

This clonotype has more than one count but fewer than ten. V is TRBV7-2 and J is TRBJ1-2; maybe TRBD1 (5 bases). The CDR3 sequence is 13 residues long. Germline V gene data show CDR1 as SGHTA and CDR2 as FQGNSA. Trimming shortened V by 3 bases and J by 5 bases, and 10 bases separated the two germline ends. The CDR3 protein is CASSLGLPYGYTF. The DNA of the CDR3 is TGTGCCAGCAGCTTGGGACTGCCTTATGGCTACACCTTC.

This clonotype was recorded a few times. The chain links TRBV12-3 or TRBV12-4 to TRBJ2-3, with a possible D match to TRBD2 (7 bases). Trimming left V 6 bases short and J 2 bases short, with 18 bases between. The CDR3 runs 16 residues. CDR3 in amino acids: CASRPGGRGSTDTQYF. The CDR3 DNA reads TGTGCCAGCAGGCCTGGGGGGCGGGGGTCCACAGATACGCAGTATTTT.

The table lists this clonotype with a few counts. The chain joins TRBV7-2 to TRBJ1-2; possibly TRBD1 for D (5 bases). The CDR3 has 13 residues. Trimming took 5 bases from V and 4 from J, leaving 11 bases between them. Germline values: CDR1 SGHTA, CDR2 FQGNSA. The CDR3, as DNA: TGTGCCAGCAGCGGCGGACACCCCTATGGCTACACCTTC. It translates to CASSGGHPYGYTF.

The chain employs TRBV4-3 and TRBJ1-2; no clear D. CDR1 LGHNA and CDR2 YSLEER come from the germline V gene. The CDR3 has 14 residues. Deletions cut 1 base from V and 4 bases from J, with 10 bases between. The CDR3 sequence is CASSQGPGVYGYTF. The CDR3 nucleotides read TGCGCCAGCAGCCAAGGTCCAGGAGTCTATGGCTACACCTTC.

There are many counts of this clonotype. This sequence joins TRBV12-5 and TRBJ2-1, with TRBD2 as a possible D gene (7 bases). CDR3 length: 15 residues. V lost 5 bases, J lost 6 bases, and 17 bases lay in between. Germline V CDR1 and CDR2: LGHNT, FRNRAP. The CDR3 DNA reads as TGTGCTAGTGGTACCACAGGGAGGGTAACCAATGAGCAGTTCTTC. This encodes CASGTTGRVTNEQFF.

This clonotype was detected a few times. This chain uses TRBV4-1 with TRBJ1-5; a possible D gene is TRBD1 (6 bases). V lost 4 bases to trimming and J lost 7 bases, with 17 bases between them. The CDR3 loop spans 15 amino acids. The germline CDR1 and CDR2 sequences are MGHRA and YSYEKL. The CDR3 loop reads CASSRAIGGYQPQHF. The CDR3 DNA sequence: TGCGCCAGCAGCCGGGCTATAGGGGGTTACCAGCCCCAGCATTTT.

This chain links TRBV29-1 with TRBJ2-1, with D tentatively TRBD1 or TRBD2 (5 bases each). CDR3 size: 15 residues. CDR1 and CDR2 (germline): SQVTM, ANQGSEA. V lost 2 bases, J lost 6 bases, and 17 bases lay in between. CDR3 sequence reads: CSVEWGSRGLNEQFF. The CDR3 nucleotides are TGCAGCGTTGAATGGGGGTCACGCGGACTCAATGAGCAGTTCTTC.

This rearrangement joins TRBV4-2 to TRBJ1-1; D is ambiguous. The CDR3 is made up of 16 amino acids. CDR1 and CDR2 from the germline V gene are LGHNA and YNFKEQ. Trimming took 3 bases from V and 4 from J, leaving 18 bases between them. Here the CDR3 DNA reads TGTGCCAGCAGCCACCGATTGAGCCGGGGAGGCACTGAAGCTTTCTTT. Translating gives CASSHRLSRGGTEAFF.

The chain uses TRBV14 and TRBJ2-5; 8 nucleotides match TRBD2. This CDR3 has 15 residues. Germline CDR1 is SGHDN and CDR2 is FVKESK. The J segment lost 5 bases and the V segment lost 4 bases, leaving 9 bases of the junction unmatched. CDR3 sequence (DNA): TGTGCCAGCAGCCGTGCCGGGACTAGAAAGGAGACCCAGTACTTC. Encoded protein: CASSRAGTRKETQYF.

The V call is TRBV7-1, the J call TRBJ2-7; D gene uncertain. TRBV7-1 is an ORF; its function is uncertain. Trimming cost V 0 bases and J 3 bases, with 6 bases left between them. The CDR3 is made up of 13 amino acids. As DNA, the CDR3 is TGTGCCAGCAGCTCAGCGGGCCGCTACGAGCAGTACTTC. It encodes CASSSAGRYEQYF.

In its sample, this clonotype was seen a few times. The chain carries TRBV25-1 and TRBJ1-4; D not certain. V was shortened by 3 bases and J by 3 bases, with 14 bases between the two germline ends. Germline V gene lookup returns CDR1 MGHDK and CDR2 SYGVNS. The CDR3 sequence is 16 residues long. This CDR3 is CASSERRGGPNEKLFF. The CDR3 DNA is TGTGCCAGCAGTGAGAGGAGAGGTGGACCTAATGAAAAACTGTTTTTT.

This clonotype appeared many times. J is TRBJ2-1 and V is TRBV4-3, with D possibly being TRBD1 or TRBD2 (6 bases each). There are 16 residues in the CDR3. The ends were cut back, 5 bases at V and 9 bases at J, with 23 bases in the middle. Per germline, CDR1 LGHNA and CDR2 YSLEER. Written as DNA, the CDR3 is TGCGCCAGCAGCTGGAGCCTAGTGACGGGGGCTGGTGAGCAGTTCTTC. It translates to CASSWSLVTGAGEQFF.

The CDR3 DNA sequence: TGCAGTGCTAGGGGGCCCCAGCCCCAGCATTTT. Translated, it gives CSARGPQPQHF. This chain joins TRBV20-1 and TRBJ1-5; maybe TRBD1 (5 bases). Germline-derived CDR1 and CDR2 are DFQATT and SNEGSKA (reference sequence). CDR3 size: 11 residues. V was trimmed by 3 bases and J by 7 bases, leaving 7 bases between them.